These T cell receptor beta chains were read from a single sample in a study of blood T cell repertoires in COVID-19. Using immunoSEQ multiplex PCR, the repertoire was profiled, and TCRdb retains in-frame clones only, with some absent. The sample includes 350,000 to 450,000 clones, 80% to 90% of them seen just once. The source material was peripheral blood. The receptors shown here come from a woman aged 60-75 years with COVID-19, enrolled during active disease. CDR3s include the opening cysteine and the closing phenylalanine or tryptophan. A D gene is named only where the DNA matches it firmly. Clone sizes are given selectively: once, few, many, or a class where the clone is expanded.

>TRBD1|TRBV9|NA|TRBJ2-2
CASSVQGDAGELFF
TGTGCCAGCAGCGTTCAGGGGGATGCCGGGGAGCTGTTTTTT
>TRBD1|TRBV4-1|NA|TRBJ2-7
CASSQESGFGTGYLGQYF
TGCGCCAGCAGCCAAGAAAGTGGGTTCGGGACAGGATATCTCGGGCAGTACTTC
>NA|TRBV6-1|NA|TRBJ2-7
CASSETLLREQYF
TGTGCCAGCAGTGAAACCCTTCTACGCGAGCAGTACTTC
>NA|TRBV3-1/TRBV3-2|NA|TRBJ2-3
CASSQGGASTDTQYF
TGTGCCAGCAGCCAAGGCGGTGCTAGCACAGATACGCAGTATTTT
>TRBD2|TRBV4-1|NA|TRBJ2-1
CASSQGYWTSGGRGEQFF
TGCGCCAGCAGCCAAGGTTATTGGACTAGCGGGGGCCGTGGAGAGCAGTTCTTC
>NA|TRBV28|once|TRBJ2-4
CASRSLSGAKNIQYF
TGTGCCAGCAGGTCCCTATCAGGAGCCAAAAACATTCAGTACTTC
>NA|TRBV3-1/TRBV3-2|NA|TRBJ1-1
CASSLSGTRGTEAFF
TGTGCCAGCAGCCTCTCCGGGACCCGGGGGACTGAAGCTTTCTTT
>NA|TRBV5-1|NA|TRBJ1-6
CASSSGQQNSPLHF
TGCGCCAGCAGCTCCGGACAGCAGAATTCACCCCTCCACTTT
>TRBD2|TRBV5-1|NA|TRBJ2-3
CASSERGGPTDTQYF
TGCGCCAGCAGCGAGCGGGGGGGCCCCACAGATACGCAGTATTTT
>TRBD1|TRBV3-1/TRBV3-2|NA|TRBJ2-3
CASSRTGARGRISHTDTQYF
TGTGCCAGCAGCCGCACAGGGGCCAGGGGGCGCATCAGTCACACAGATACGCAGTATTTT
>TRBD1|TRBV15|NA|TRBJ2-7
CATSRDRAGTGGEEQYF
TGTGCCACCAGCAGAGATCGGGCTGGGACAGGGGGTGAAGAGCAGTACTTC
>NA|TRBV6-5|NA|TRBJ1-5
CASRSSGDSNQPQHF
TGTGCCAGCAGGTCGTCGGGAGATAGCAATCAGCCCCAGCATTTT
>NA|TRBV7-8|NA|TRBJ1-2
CASSHRGGDYGYTF
TGTGCCAGCAGCCATAGGGGGGGCGACTATGGCTACACCTTC
>TRBD2|TRBV9|NA|TRBJ2-3
CASSRLAGGPLDTQYF
TGTGCCAGCAGCCGGCTAGCGGGGGGGCCTTTAGATACGCAGTATTTT
>TRBD2|TRBV5-1|NA|TRBJ2-1
CASSLAISGGYNEQFF
TGCGCCAGCAGCTTGGCCATCAGCGGGGGCTACAATGAGCAGTTCTTC
>TRBD1|TRBV28|NA|TRBJ2-1
CASSLPTGLRQFF
TGTGCCAGCAGTTTACCGACAGGGTTACGGCAGTTCTTC
>NA|TRBV7-3|NA|TRBJ1-1
CASSLTPVAEAFF
TGTGCCAGCAGCTTAACGCCAGTAGCAGAAGCTTTCTTT
>NA|TRBV5-1|NA|TRBJ2-5
CASSLTGPKETQYF
TGCGCCAGCAGCTTGACAGGGCCCAAAGAGACCCAGTACTTC
>TRBD2|TRBV19|NA|TRBJ2-3
CASSRRTSGVTSTDTQYF
TGTGCCAGTAGTAGACGGACTAGCGGGGTTACAAGCACAGATACGCAGTATTTT
>TRBD1|TRBV29-1|NA|TRBJ2-2
CSAGQGTGELFF
TGCAGCGCAGGACAGGGCACCGGGGAGCTGTTTTTT
>NA|TRBV12-3/TRBV12-4|NA|TRBJ1-2
CASSPRVAYGYTF
TGTGCCAGCAGTCCCAGGGTTGCCTATGGCTACACCTTC
>NA|TRBV5-4|NA|TRBJ1-2
CASRLVQGVGGYTF
TGTGCCAGCAGATTGGTACAGGGTGTCGGTGGCTACACCTTC
>NA|TRBV5-1|once|TRBJ2-7
CASSLGGTSYEQYF
TGCGCCAGCAGCTTGGGAGGAACTTCCTACGAGCAGTACTTC